This TCR beta chain was captured in a study of T cell changes during pregnancy in multiple sclerosis. This CDR3 has 15 residues. The V gene's germline CDR1 is SQVTM and CDR2 ANQGSEA. The V and J ends lost 2 bases and 5 bases, in that order; junction bases with no gene match: 11. Assay: immunoSEQ multiplex PCR; the TCRdb copy retains only in-frame clones and omits some. The sample carries fewer than 85,000 clones, 93% recorded once. J is TRBJ1-1 and V is TRBV29-1; 7 bases fit TRBD1. This clonotype originated in a female donor with multiple sclerosis, enrolled in a pregnancy study. The sample here was peripheral blood, taken in the second trimester of pregnancy. The CDR3 sequence is CSVETRQRQGTEAFF. The CDR3 DNA reads TGCAGCGTTGAAACCCGACAACGACAGGGAACTGAAGCTTTCTTT.